This is a list of T cell receptor beta chains from one sample in a study of cytotoxic CD8 clonotypes in ibrutinib-treated CLL. Generated by immunoSEQ multiplex PCR, the TCRdb table keeps only in-frame clones and is missing some. The sample yields roughly 300,000 clones, roughly 76% seen once. The sequencing here drew on PBMCs, taken at disease progression, from a patient treated with ibrutinib. All receptors derive from a human donor with chronic lymphocytic leukemia. Both conserved end residues are part of each CDR3. A D gene is named only where the DNA matches it firmly. Clone size appears in some rows only: once, few, many, or a class for an expanded clone.

D gene: TRBD1; clone size: -; CDR3 length: 17; V gene: TRBV19; J gene: TRBJ2-5; CDR3 DNA: TGTGCCAGTAGTATAACATGGGGCAGGGGGAAGGATGAGACCCAGTACTTC; CDR3 protein: CASSITWGRGKDETQYF
D gene: TRBD1; clone size: -; CDR3 length: 15; V gene: TRBV7-9; J gene: TRBJ1-4; CDR3 DNA: TGTGCCAGCAGCCCGCCCGGGACAGGGGTAGAAAAACTGTTTTTT; CDR3 protein: CASSPPGTGVEKLFF
D gene: TRBD1; clone size: -; CDR3 length: 15; V gene: TRBV6-5; J gene: TRBJ1-4; CDR3 DNA: TGTGCCAGCAGTTACTTTCAGGGGGACGGTGGAAAACTGTTTTTT; CDR3 protein: CASSYFQGDGGKLFF
D gene: TRBD2; clone size: -; CDR3 length: 14; V gene: TRBV7-7; J gene: TRBJ2-7; CDR3 DNA: TGTGCCAGCAGCCCCCTCGGGGGGGCCTACGAGCAGTACTTC; CDR3 protein: CASSPLGGAYEQYF
D gene: -; clone size: -; CDR3 length: 13; V gene: TRBV9; J gene: TRBJ2-3; CDR3 DNA: TGTGCCAGCAGCGTAGGGGTGGAAGATACGCAGTATTTT; CDR3 protein: CASSVGVEDTQYF
D gene: -; clone size: -; CDR3 length: 17; V gene: TRBV18; J gene: TRBJ2-7; CDR3 DNA: TGTGCCAGCTCACCTAGACTCCGGGACTCGAGCTCCTACGAGCAGTACTTC; CDR3 protein: CASSPRLRDSSSYEQYF
D gene: -; clone size: -; CDR3 length: 16; V gene: TRBV5-4; J gene: TRBJ1-2; CDR3 DNA: TGTGCCAGCAGCTTGGAGGACTCAGGTCGTGTGAATGGCTACACCTTC; CDR3 protein: CASSLEDSGRVNGYTF
D gene: -; clone size: -; CDR3 length: 16; V gene: TRBV9; J gene: TRBJ1-3; CDR3 DNA: TGTGCCAGCAGCGCCGAGGCCGTTGCATCTGGAAACACCATATATTTT; CDR3 protein: CASSAEAVASGNTIYF
D gene: -; clone size: -; CDR3 length: 14; V gene: TRBV15; J gene: TRBJ1-2; CDR3 DNA: TGTGCCACCAGCAGAGGTCTACAGGCGGATGGCTACACCTTC; CDR3 protein: CATSRGLQADGYTF
D gene: -; clone size: -; CDR3 length: 16; V gene: TRBV9; J gene: TRBJ2-7; CDR3 DNA: TGTGCCAGCAGCGTAGCTTCACAGGGAGGTTGGTACGAGCAGTACTTC; CDR3 protein: CASSVASQGGWYEQYF
D gene: TRBD1; clone size: -; CDR3 length: 15; V gene: TRBV18; J gene: TRBJ1-5; CDR3 DNA: TGTGCCAGCTCACCACGTCGACAGGGCCCACTGCCCCAGCATTTT; CDR3 protein: CASSPRRQGPLPQHF
D gene: TRBD2; clone size: -; CDR3 length: 17; V gene: TRBV7-9; J gene: TRBJ2-3; CDR3 DNA: TGTGCCAGCAGCACAACCCCCTCACTAGCGGGGGACGATACGCAGTATTTT; CDR3 protein: CASSTTPSLAGDDTQYF
D gene: TRBD2; clone size: -; CDR3 length: 17; V gene: TRBV10-2; J gene: TRBJ2-1; CDR3 DNA: TGCGCCAGCAGTGAGTCTTTCCTAGCGGCCTCCTACAATGAGCAGTTCTTC; CDR3 protein: CASSESFLAASYNEQFF
D gene: -; clone size: -; CDR3 length: 16; V gene: TRBV5-1; J gene: TRBJ2-2; CDR3 DNA: TGCGCCAGCACCCCAGACATTTTTTATGACACCGGGGAGCTGTTTTTT; CDR3 protein: CASTPDIFYDTGELFF
D gene: TRBD2; clone size: -; CDR3 length: 16; V gene: TRBV6-4; J gene: TRBJ2-5; CDR3 DNA: TGTGCCAGCCTAGCACCTACTAGCGGGGGACAAGAGACCCAGTACTTC; CDR3 protein: CASLAPTSGGQETQYF
D gene: -; clone size: -; CDR3 length: 19; V gene: TRBV7-3; J gene: TRBJ2-2; CDR3 DNA: TGTGCCAGCAGCTTAATAGGGGACCAGAGAATTCGGGGCACCGGGGAGCTGTTTTTT; CDR3 protein: CASSLIGDQRIRGTGELFF
D gene: -; clone size: -; CDR3 length: 17; V gene: TRBV5-1; J gene: TRBJ1-6; CDR3 DNA: TGCGCCAGCAGCTTGTCTGGGATAAGCTCCTATAATTCACCCCTCCACTTT; CDR3 protein: CASSLSGISSYNSPLHF
D gene: -; clone size: -; CDR3 length: 12; V gene: TRBV2; J gene: TRBJ2-7; CDR3 DNA: TGTGCCAGCAGTGCTAATCGAGGTGAGCAGTACTTC; CDR3 protein: CASSANRGEQYF
D gene: -; clone size: -; CDR3 length: 13; V gene: TRBV5-1; J gene: TRBJ2-3; CDR3 DNA: TGCGCCAGCAGCTTGGACAGAACAGATACGCAGTATTTT; CDR3 protein: CASSLDRTDTQYF
D gene: TRBD2; clone size: -; CDR3 length: 15; V gene: TRBV5-4; J gene: TRBJ2-7; CDR3 DNA: TGTGCCAGCAGCCCGGGGACTAGCGGGAGAAGGGAGCAGTACTTC; CDR3 protein: CASSPGTSGRREQYF
D gene: -; clone size: few; CDR3 length: 16; V gene: TRBV15; J gene: TRBJ1-4; CDR3 DNA: TGTGCCACCAGCAGAGATCAAGGGCAGGGTTGGGAAAAACTGTTTTTT; CDR3 protein: CATSRDQGQGWEKLFF
D gene: -; clone size: -; CDR3 length: 13; V gene: TRBV10-3; J gene: TRBJ1-2; CDR3 DNA: TGTGCCATCAGAAATCAGGGTAACTATGGCTACACCTTC; CDR3 protein: CAIRNQGNYGYTF
D gene: TRBD1; clone size: -; CDR3 length: 17; V gene: TRBV9; J gene: TRBJ2-2; CDR3 DNA: TGTGCCAGCAGCGTAGGCCAGACAGGGGCTTACACCGGGGAGCTGTTTTTT; CDR3 protein: CASSVGQTGAYTGELFF
D gene: -; clone size: -; CDR3 length: 11; V gene: TRBV20-1; J gene: TRBJ2-4; CDR3 DNA: TGCAGTGCTAGAGATTTGGGCATTCAGTACTTC; CDR3 protein: CSARDLGIQYF
D gene: -; clone size: -; CDR3 length: 14; V gene: TRBV13; J gene: TRBJ2-5; CDR3 DNA: TGTGCCAGCAGTGTTGACAGAATCCAAGAGACCCAGTACTTC; CDR3 protein: CASSVDRIQETQYF
D gene: TRBD1; clone size: few; CDR3 length: 14; V gene: TRBV5-4; J gene: TRBJ2-7; CDR3 DNA: TGTGCCAGCAGCTTATCCGGGACAGGATACGAGCAGTACTTC; CDR3 protein: CASSLSGTGYEQYF
D gene: -; clone size: -; CDR3 length: 12; V gene: TRBV7-3; J gene: TRBJ2-2; CDR3 DNA: TGTGCCAGCAGCTTCTCGCCCGGGGAGCTGTTTTTT; CDR3 protein: CASSFSPGELFF
D gene: TRBD2; clone size: few; CDR3 length: 16; V gene: TRBV10-3; J gene: TRBJ2-1; CDR3 DNA: TGTGCCATCGGGGACTTAGCGGGAGACGCCTACAATGAGCAGTTCTTC; CDR3 protein: CAIGDLAGDAYNEQFF
D gene: TRBD1; clone size: few; CDR3 length: 14; V gene: TRBV2; J gene: TRBJ2-1; CDR3 DNA: TGTGCCAGCGGGGGACAGAGTACCTACAATGAGCAGTTCTTC; CDR3 protein: CASGGQSTYNEQFF
D gene: -; clone size: -; CDR3 length: 16; V gene: TRBV6-5; J gene: TRBJ1-1; CDR3 DNA: TGTGCCAGCAGTTCCATCCGTAGGGGAGGGAACACTGAAGCTTTCTTT; CDR3 protein: CASSSIRRGGNTEAFF